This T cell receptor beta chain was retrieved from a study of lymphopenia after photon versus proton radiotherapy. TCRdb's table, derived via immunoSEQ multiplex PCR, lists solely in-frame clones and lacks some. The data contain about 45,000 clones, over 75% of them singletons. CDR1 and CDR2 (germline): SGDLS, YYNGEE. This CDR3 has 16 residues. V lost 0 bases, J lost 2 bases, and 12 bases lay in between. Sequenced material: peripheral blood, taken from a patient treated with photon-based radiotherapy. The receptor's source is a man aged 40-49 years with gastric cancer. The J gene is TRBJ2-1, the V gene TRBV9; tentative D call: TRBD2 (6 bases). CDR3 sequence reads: CASSVVRGGAYNEQFF. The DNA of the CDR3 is TGTGCCAGCAGCGTAGTGCGGGGTGGAGCCTACAATGAGCAGTTCTTC. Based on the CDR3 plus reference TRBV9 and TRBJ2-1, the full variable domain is DSGVTQTPKHLITATGQRVTLRCSPRSGDLSVYWYQQSLDQGLQFLIQYYNGEERAKGNILERFSAQQFPDLHSELNLSSLELGDSALYFCASSVVRGGAYNEQFFGPGTRLTVL.